This T cell receptor beta chain appears in the sequencing data of a study of a mutant IDH1 vaccine in newly diagnosed glioma. In this sample, this clone turned up a few times. Its matching antigen is unknown. The CDR3 totals 14 residues. Germline V lookup: CDR1 SQVTM, CDR2 ANQGSEA. Trimming removed 0 bases from V and 11 bases from J, with 19 bases in between. Assay used: immunoSEQ multiplex PCR; TCRdb lists only in-frame clones, some missing. The repertoire consists of tens of thousands of clones, with 74% occurring once and the leading ten covering around 4.5%. Time point defined: week 35, safety follow-up. Each dose delivered 300 ug of mutant IDH1 20-mer peptide subcutaneously with imiquimod.

This TCR came from a man aged 45 to 65 with glioma. This rearrangement joins TRBV29-1 to TRBJ1-1; D is unclear. The sample here was PBMCs, taken from a glioma patient whose treatment included an IDH1 peptide vaccine. Written as DNA, the CDR3 is TGCAGCGTTGAAGATGCCACTACACCCGAATGGGCTTTCTTT. Encoded protein: CSVEDATTPEWAFF.